This T cell receptor (beta chain) was profiled in a study of control samples from healthy donors and cancer patients (dated by TCRdb to the early 2020s). The CDR3 spans 14 residues, from the cysteine through the phenylalanine. Only the CDR3 DNA stays, 42 bases, in frame from base 1. In the germline V gene, CDR1 corresponds to SNHLY and CDR2 to FYNNEI. At the junction V is shortened by 3 bases and J by 6 bases, with 14 bases in between. Library generation was performed with the immunoSEQ multiplex PCR assay. Imported from immuneACCESS, the table was reduced by TCRdb to in-frame sequences with V and J called. These copies leave out some clones; in studies compared against another copy, an unresolved V gene accounts for under half, and the cause of the remainder is not known. This sample lists about 97,000 clones; around 89% were detected once. The ten most abundant clones make up about 7.8% of the sample.

In the case of this clone: This receptor's antigen is unknown. The input lacks base qualities; no much larger clone sits a single base away.

The sequencing sample was made of blood. This clonotype originated in a young man in good health. The receptor chain draws on TRBV2 and TRBJ1-2, with the D gene uncertain. CDR3 sequence: CASSERRGVDGYTF. The DNA sequence is as follows: TGTGCCAGCAGTGAGAGACGTGGAGTAGATGGCTACACCTTC.